A selection of T cell receptor beta chains follows, all from one sample in a study of CD8 T cells in ankylosing spondylitis. TCRdb re-derived calls from the 5' RACE reads in MiXCR, one entry per CDR3 protein. The sample yields about 240,000 distinct CDR3 sequences, around a tenth seen once. Material for sequencing was blood, either unsorted or a sorted T cell fraction (not recorded which). These receptors all stem from a male donor with ankylosing spondylitis or in good health (not recorded which). Both conserved end residues are part of each CDR3. Each record gives: D gene, clone size, J gene, V gene, CDR3 protein, CDR3 DNA. D genes are given only for firm matches. A row's size may be missing; if present it is once, few, many or a size class.

D: NA
size: few
J: TRBJ2-3
V: TRBV5-1
CDR3: CASSLSGGQADTQNF
DNA: TGCGCCAGCAGCTTGTCGGGCGGTCAGGCAGATACGCAGAATTTT

D: TRBD1
size: many
J: TRBJ2-2
V: TRBV5-1
CDR3: CASSLVGQGIGELFF
DNA: TGCGCCAGCAGCTTGGTTGGACAGGGGATCGGGGAGCTGTTTTTT

D: NA
size: many
J: TRBJ2-2
V: TRBV5-1
CDR3: CASTQTRGTGELFF
DNA: TGCGCCAGCACCCAAACCAGGGGCACCGGGGAGCTGTTTTTT

D: NA
size: many
J: TRBJ2-5
V: TRBV25-1
CDR3: CASSAGSETLETQYF
DNA: TGTGCCAGCAGTGCCGGTTCAGAGACGCTGGAGACCCAGTACTTC

D: NA
size: NA
J: TRBJ1-3
V: TRBV7-9
CDR3: CASSRDRNTIYF
DNA: TGTGCCAGCAGCCGGGACAGAAACACCATATATTTT

D: NA
size: many
J: TRBJ1-1
V: TRBV20-1
CDR3: CSAPVYGRGSTEAFF
DNA: TGCAGTGCCCCGGTGTATGGGCGGGGAAGCACTGAAGCTTTCTTT

D: TRBD1
size: many
J: TRBJ2-7
V: TRBV20-1
CDR3: CSARGDRESSEQYF
DNA: TGCAGTGCTAGAGGGGACAGGGAATCGTCCGAGCAGTACTTC

D: NA
size: few
J: TRBJ1-2
V: TRBV7-2
CDR3: CASSLANYGYTF
DNA: TGTGCCAGCAGCTTAGCTAACTATGGCTACACCTTC

D: NA
size: many
J: TRBJ2-3
V: TRBV5-1
CDR3: CASSWLPLGQTLWEDTQYF
DNA: TGCGCCAGCAGCTGGTTGCCCTTGGGGCAGACCCTTTGGGAGGATACGCAGTATTTT

D: TRBD2
size: NA
J: TRBJ2-3
V: TRBV5-5
CDR3: CASSPASGRSTDTQYF
DNA: TGTGCCAGCAGCCCCGCTAGCGGAAGGAGCACAGATACGCAGTATTTT

D: NA
size: many
J: TRBJ2-7
V: TRBV5-1
CDR3: CASSLGPFEGSYEQYF
DNA: TGCGCCAGCAGCTTGGGACCGTTCGAGGGGTCCTACGAGCAGTACTTC

D: TRBD1
size: many
J: TRBJ2-5
V: TRBV20-1
CDR3: CSARDDRAQETQYF
DNA: TGCAGTGCTAGGGACGACAGGGCCCAAGAGACCCAGTACTTC

D: NA
size: many
J: TRBJ1-1
V: TRBV29-1
CDR3: CSVDPSRGGTEAFF
DNA: TGCAGCGTTGATCCGTCCCGGGGGGGCACTGAAGCTTTCTTT

D: TRBD1
size: few
J: TRBJ2-3
V: TRBV5-6
CDR3: CASSYGTATDTQYF
DNA: TGTGCCAGCAGCTACGGGACAGCCACAGATACGCAGTATTTT

D: NA
size: many
J: TRBJ1-2
V: TRBV5-1
CDR3: CASRLGARYGYTF
DNA: TGCGCCAGCAGATTGGGGGCAAGGTATGGCTACACCTTC

D: TRBD2
size: many
J: TRBJ2-3
V: TRBV19
CDR3: CASRPAGTSGSTDTQYF
DNA: TGTGCCAGTAGGCCCGCAGGGACTAGCGGGAGCACAGATACGCAGTATTTT

D: NA
size: many
J: TRBJ1-2
V: TRBV12-3/TRBV12-4
CDR3: CASSLELDVGGYTF
DNA: TGTGCCAGCAGTTTGGAGTTAGATGTCGGGGGCTACACCTTC

D: NA
size: few
J: TRBJ1-4
V: TRBV5-1
CDR3: CASSLGQRFEKLFF
DNA: TGCGCCAGCAGCTTGGGACAGAGATTTGAAAAACTGTTTTTT

D: NA
size: many
J: TRBJ1-1
V: TRBV12-3/TRBV12-4
CDR3: CASSLAPGPVGNTEAFF
DNA: TGTGCCAGCAGTTTAGCCCCTGGGCCAGTCGGGAACACTGAAGCTTTCTTT

D: NA
size: many
J: TRBJ2-1
V: TRBV7-2
CDR3: CASSLRHNAHEQFF
DNA: TGTGCTAGCAGCTTAAGGCACAACGCCCATGAGCAGTTCTTC

D: NA
size: many
J: TRBJ2-3
V: TRBV10-3
CDR3: CAISPGGALPTDTQYF
DNA: TGTGCCATCTCACCGGGCGGGGCCCTGCCCACAGATACGCAGTATTTT

D: TRBD1
size: many
J: TRBJ2-2
V: TRBV6-1
CDR3: CASSPGDRETGELFF
DNA: TGTGCCAGCAGCCCCGGAGACAGGGAAACCGGGGAGCTGTTTTTT

D: NA
size: NA
J: TRBJ2-1
V: TRBV12-3/TRBV12-4
CDR3: CASSLGLVNGQFF
DNA: TGTGCCAGCAGTTTAGGACTAGTAAATGGGCAGTTCTTC

D: NA
size: NA
J: TRBJ2-2
V: TRBV5-1
CDR3: CASSLGRGGELFF
DNA: TGCGCCAGCAGCTTGGGGAGAGGCGGGGAGCTGTTTTTT

D: TRBD2
size: NA
J: TRBJ2-3
V: TRBV12-3/TRBV12-4
CDR3: CASSFEAGGVTDTQYF
DNA: TGTGCCAGCAGTTTCGAGGCGGGAGGTGTTACAGATACGCAGTATTTT

D: TRBD2
size: many
J: TRBJ2-5
V: TRBV20-1
CDR3: CSAQSGRIQETQYF
DNA: TGCAGTGCTCAAAGCGGGAGGATACAAGAGACCCAGTACTTC

D: NA
size: many
J: TRBJ2-3
V: TRBV5-1
CDR3: CASSLSGASTDTQYF
DNA: TGCGCCAGCAGCTTGAGCGGAGCTAGCACAGATACGCAGTATTTT

D: NA
size: many
J: TRBJ2-7
V: TRBV20-1
CDR3: CSAHRDSYEQYF
DNA: TGCAGTGCCCATCGGGATTCCTACGAGCAGTACTTC

D: TRBD2
size: NA
J: TRBJ2-2
V: TRBV3-1
CDR3: CASFGTSGGNTGELFF
DNA: TGTGCCAGCTTCGGGACTAGCGGGGGGAACACCGGGGAGCTGTTTTTT

D: NA
size: NA
J: TRBJ2-3
V: TRBV3-1
CDR3: CASSLSHTQYF
DNA: TGTGCCAGCAGTCTCAGTCATACGCAGTATTTT

D: NA
size: many
J: TRBJ1-1
V: TRBV5-1
CDR3: CASSLAGYGTEAFF
DNA: TGCGCCAGCAGCTTGGCGGGGTACGGCACTGAAGCTTTCTTT

D: NA
size: NA
J: TRBJ1-6
V: TRBV18
CDR3: CASSPSGGSSYNSPLHF
DNA: TGTGCCAGCTCACCCTCTGGTGGGAGCTCCTATAATTCACCCCTCCACTTT

D: NA
size: NA
J: TRBJ2-5
V: TRBV11-2
CDR3: CASSTQREETQYF
DNA: TGTGCCAGCAGCACCCAACGAGAAGAGACCCAGTACTTC

D: TRBD1
size: many
J: TRBJ2-7
V: TRBV7-8
CDR3: CASSLSVTGGRQYF
DNA: TGTGCCAGCAGTTTATCTGTAACAGGGGGGAGGCAGTACTTC

D: NA
size: many
J: TRBJ2-1
V: TRBV20-1
CDR3: CSAPDLLFLGQFF
DNA: TGCAGTGCTCCTGATCTTCTCTTTCTGGGGCAGTTCTTC

D: TRBD2
size: many
J: TRBJ2-3
V: TRBV20-1
CDR3: CSARDGLAGDSHTQYF
DNA: TGCAGTGCTAGAGACGGACTAGCGGGAGATTCGCATACGCAGTATTTT

D: TRBD1
size: many
J: TRBJ2-3
V: TRBV5-1
CDR3: CASSTTGGWADTQYF
DNA: TGCGCCAGCAGTACGACAGGGGGCTGGGCAGATACGCAGTATTTT

D: NA
size: NA
J: TRBJ1-5
V: TRBV7-2
CDR3: CASSWGGFNQPQHF
DNA: TGTGCCAGCAGCTGGGGGGGATTTAATCAGCCCCAGCATTTT

D: NA
size: many
J: TRBJ2-2
V: TRBV6-2/TRBV6-3
CDR3: CASSYRAATGELFF
DNA: TGTGCCAGCAGTTACCGGGCGGCCACCGGGGAGCTGTTTTTT

D: NA
size: many
J: TRBJ2-2
V: TRBV11-2
CDR3: CASSFLKGRGWTPGELFF
DNA: TGTGCCAGCAGCTTTTTGAAAGGGCGGGGATGGACTCCCGGGGAGCTGTTTTTT

D: TRBD1
size: NA
J: TRBJ1-1
V: TRBV7-2
CDR3: CASSPQVGQGAEAFF
DNA: TGTGCCAGCAGCCCCCAGGTCGGTCAGGGGGCTGAAGCTTTCTTT

D: NA
size: NA
J: TRBJ1-2
V: TRBV7-2
CDR3: CASSLSSAYGYTF
DNA: TGTGCCAGCAGCTTATCGTCGGCTTATGGCTACACCTTC

D: NA
size: many
J: TRBJ2-3
V: TRBV12-3/TRBV12-4
CDR3: CASSLSPHSTDTQYF
DNA: TGTGCCAGCAGTTTATCTCCCCACAGCACAGATACGCAGTATTTT

D: NA
size: many
J: TRBJ2-1
V: TRBV5-1
CDR3: CASSLSSVSYNEQFF
DNA: TGCGCCAGCAGCCTTTCTAGCGTCTCCTACAATGAGCAGTTCTTC

D: TRBD1
size: few
J: TRBJ2-7
V: TRBV7-9
CDR3: CATRDRSYEQYF
DNA: TGTGCCACCCGGGACAGGTCCTACGAGCAGTACTTC

D: TRBD1
size: many
J: TRBJ1-4
V: TRBV4-1
CDR3: CASSQPPGQIEKLFF
DNA: TGCGCCAGCAGCCAGCCTCCGGGACAGATTGAAAAACTGTTTTTT

D: NA
size: many
J: TRBJ1-5
V: TRBV5-1
CDR3: CASRARPGQPQHF
DNA: TGCGCCAGCAGGGCCAGGCCTGGCCAGCCCCAGCATTTT

D: NA
size: NA
J: TRBJ1-5
V: TRBV19
CDR3: CASRNGNQPQHF
DNA: TGTGCCAGTCGCAATGGCAATCAGCCCCAGCATTTT

D: TRBD1
size: once
J: TRBJ2-3
V: TRBV12-3/TRBV12-4
CDR3: CDSNLDRGHPNTQYF
DNA: TGTGACAGCAACCTGGACAGGGGCCACCCGAATACGCAGTATTTT

D: TRBD2
size: few
J: TRBJ2-1
V: TRBV2
CDR3: CASRETSSGEQFF
DNA: TGTGCCAGCAGGGAGACTAGCTCGGGTGAGCAGTTCTTC

D: TRBD2
size: many
J: TRBJ2-1
V: TRBV5-6
CDR3: CASSSRRRAGVGVNEQFF
DNA: TGTGCCAGCAGCTCAAGAAGGCGGGCGGGAGTGGGCGTGAATGAGCAGTTCTTC

D: TRBD2
size: few
J: TRBJ2-7
V: TRBV20-1
CDR3: CCARDGTSASYEQYF
DNA: TGCTGTGCTAGGGATGGGACTAGCGCTTCCTACGAGCAGTACTTC

D: NA
size: medium-sized
J: TRBJ2-3
V: TRBV24-1
CDR3: CATSDLQGDTDTQYF
DNA: TGTGCCACCAGTGATTTGCAAGGGGACACAGATACGCAGTATTTT

D: TRBD1
size: many
J: TRBJ1-6
V: TRBV6-5
CDR3: CASSLTGANGNSPLHF
DNA: TGTGCCAGCAGTTTGACAGGGGCGAATGGAAATTCACCCCTCCACTTT

D: NA
size: NA
J: TRBJ1-1
V: TRBV6-1
CDR3: CASSPTGYGTEAFF
DNA: TGTGCCAGCAGCCCTACTGGGTACGGCACTGAAGCTTTCTTT